The 15 T cell receptor beta chains listed next were all sequenced from one sample in a study of cytomegalovirus exposure and HLA in healthy donors. The PCR was carried out with 60 Vbeta primers and 13 Jbeta primers. Sequencing was performed with immunoSEQ multiplex PCR; in TCRdb, only in-frame clones are kept and a portion is missing. The sample lists approximately 110,000 clones; over 75% were seen once. The specimen sequenced was PBMCs. The receptors originated from a human donor in good health.

The CDR3 nucleotides read TGTGCCAGTAGTAGCGGGAGAGGTGATACGCAGTATTTT. This sequence encodes CASSSGRGDTQYF. The rearrangement links TRBV19 to TRBJ2-3; TRBD2 agrees at 7 bases. V was pared by 4 bases and J by 6 bases, with 4 bases of the junction left unmatched. The CDR3 spans 13 residues. Germline V gene lookup returns CDR1 LNHDA and CDR2 SQIVND (reference sequence).

V gene TRBV10-1 combines with J gene TRBJ2-7; 13 bases line up with TRBD2. Germline CDR1 WNHNN, CDR2 SYGVQD (reference sequence). The CDR3 sequence is 15 residues long. With 3 bases clipped from V and 5 bases from J, the junction kept 4 bases outside the gene matches. CDR3 protein: CASSDGLAGDDEQYF. The CDR3 nucleotides read TGCGCCAGCAGTGATGGACTAGCGGGAGATGACGAGCAGTACTTC.

This chain connects TRBV11-2 to TRBJ2-1; 8 bases align to TRBD2. From germline, CDR1 is SGHAT and CDR2 FQNNGV. V shed 7 bases, J shed 5 bases, and the junction held 16 bases outside the gene matches. The CDR3 covers 17 residues. The DNA for the CDR3 is TGTGCCAGCAACTCATACGCGAGCGGGAGTACCAACAATGAGCAGTTCTTC. It yields the protein CASNSYASGSTNNEQFF.

The chain is built from TRBV27 and TRBJ2-3; 7 positions agree with TRBD2. The V and J ends lost 2 bases and 4 bases, in that order; junction bases with no gene match: 6. The CDR3 consists of 15 residues. CDR1 and CDR2 (germline): MNHEY, SMNVEV (reference sequence). The CDR3: CASSLREGRSDTQYF. Written as DNA, the CDR3 is TGTGCCAGCAGTTTAAGGGAGGGAAGATCAGATACGCAGTATTTT.

The chain joins TRBV6-5 to TRBJ1-1; D call uncertain. V was pared by 4 bases and J by 0 bases, with 6 bases between. CDR3 size: 13 residues. The germline gives CDR1 MNHEY, CDR2 SVGAGI. The CDR3 loop is CASSSQMNTEAFF. CDR3 sequence (DNA): TGTGCCAGCAGTTCACAAATGAACACTGAAGCTTTCTTT.

The chain recombines TRBV7-2 with TRBJ2-5; 8 nucleotides align to TRBD1. Germline CDR1 reads SGHTA; CDR2 reads FQGNSA. J lost 5 bases, V lost 4 bases, and 9 bases had no gene match. The CDR3 loop spans 15 amino acids. CDR3 amino acids: CASSSPGGRRETQYF. DNA for the CDR3: TGTGCCAGCAGCTCCCCAGGGGGCAGGCGGGAGACCCAGTACTTC.

The chain carries TRBV5-5 and TRBJ2-7; possible D gene TRBD2, 5 bases. The length of the CDR3 is 14 residues. V shed 1 base and J shed 1 base, with 9 bases lying between them. Germline CDR1 and CDR2: SGHKS and YYEKEE (reference sequence). The CDR3 DNA is TGTGCCAGCAGCTTGTTTACGGGATCCTACGAGCAGTACTTC. This translates into CASSLFTGSYEQYF.

Remarks on this clone: At one of its ends the junction is not consistent with the germline gene, which may arise from a read error. The chain links TRBV7-9 to TRBJ2-5, with D hard to call. CDR3 size: 10 residues. Germline CDR1 SEHNR, CDR2 FQNEAQ (reference sequence). This chain's CDR3 is CSSSSVTQYF. CDR3 in DNA: TGTTCCAGCAGCTCGGTTACCCAGTACTTC. The whole variable domain, filled in from reference TRBV7-9 and TRBJ2-5, reads DTGVSQNPRHKITKRGQNVTFRCDPISEHNRLYWYRQTLGQGPEFLTYFQNEAQLEKSRLLSDRFSAERPKGSFSTLEIQRTEQGDSAMYLCSSSSVTQYFGPGTRLLVL.

The chain joins TRBV5-1 to TRBJ1-4; the D is unclear. The CDR3 contains 14 residues. Trimming stripped 1 base from V and 5 bases from J, with 9 bases between. CDR1 and CDR2 (germline): SGHRS, YFSETQ. The chain's CDR3 is CASSLLGRNEKLFF. CDR3 nucleotide sequence: TGCGCCAGCAGCTTGTTGGGGAGAAATGAAAAACTGTTTTTT. The full variable domain, completed using reference TRBV5-1 and TRBJ1-4, is KAGVTQTPRYLIKTRGQQVTLSCSPISGHRSVSWYQQTPGQGLQFLFEYFSETQRNKGNFPGRFSGRQFSNSRSEMNVSTLELGDSALYLCASSLLGRNEKLFFGSGTQLSVL.

The rearrangement links TRBV5-4 to TRBJ2-3, with TRBD2 matching over 14 bases. The CDR3 is made up of 17 amino acids. V lost 4 bases to trimming and J lost 9 bases; unmatched junction nucleotides: 13. From germline, CDR1 is SGHNT and CDR2 YYREEE (reference sequence). CDR3 nucleotide sequence: TGTGCCAGCAGCCGAGATACCGGGACTAGCGGGAGCGGGACGCAGTATTTT. This encodes CASSRDTGTSGSGTQYF.

The chain employs TRBV27 and TRBJ1-1; weak D call: TRBD1 (5 bases). The CDR3 has 15 amino acids. CDR1 is MNHEY and CDR2 is SMNVEV in the germline V gene (reference sequence). Trimming removed 3 bases at V and 4 bases at J, with 15 bases between. CDR3 region: CASSLLSQGGTEAFF. DNA for the CDR3: TGTGCCAGCAGTTTGTTAAGCCAGGGTGGCACTGAAGCTTTCTTT.

V and J are TRBV5-8 and TRBJ1-5, with 9 bases fitting TRBD1. CDR1 is SGHTS, CDR2 YDEGEE, per germline. The CDR3 has 15 amino acids. Trimming took 4 bases from V and 3 from J; bases not matched to a gene: 5. This chain's CDR3 is CASSPGTGFNQPQHF. CDR3 nucleotide sequence: TGTGCCAGCAGCCCCGGGACAGGGTTCAATCAGCCCCAGCATTTT.

In its sample, this clone was seen a few times. The V call is TRBV6-5, the J call TRBJ2-3; the D gene is possibly TRBD2 (6 bases). Germline V lookup: CDR1 MNHEY, CDR2 SVGAGI. The CDR3 length is 14 residues. Trimming took 0 bases from V and 3 from J, leaving 7 bases between them. CDR3 nucleotides: TGTGCCAGCAGTTACTCGGAGGGTACAGATACGCAGTATTTT. This codes for CASSYSEGTDTQYF.

The chain recombines TRBV7-6 with TRBJ2-1, with 7 bases matching TRBD2. The CDR3 consists of 17 residues. Germline V gene lookup returns CDR1 SGHVS and CDR2 FNYEAQ. The J segment lost 4 bases and the V segment lost 2 bases, leaving 11 bases of the junction unmatched. CDR3 bases: TGTGCCAGCAGCTTAAGTTCGGCTAGCGGACTTTACAATGAGCAGTTCTTC. Encoded protein: CASSLSSASGLYNEQFF.

The chain combines TRBV7-9 with TRBJ2-7, with 10 bases lining up with TRBD2. The CDR3 sequence is 13 residues long. V was pared by 4 bases and J by 4 bases, with 1 base of the junction left unmatched. The germline gives CDR1 SEHNR, CDR2 FQNEAQ (reference sequence). The CDR3 sequence is CASSWTSGYEQYF. CDR3 nucleotide sequence: TGTGCCAGCAGCTGGACTAGCGGTTACGAGCAGTACTTC.